This T cell receptor beta chain was observed in a study of blood T cell repertoires in COVID-19. Study overall: Acute and convalescent COVID-19 specimens originated in the United States, Italy and Spain. From T cells, B-cell-depleted T cells, or PBMCs came the material, which was cDNA or gDNA.

TCRdb's table, derived via immunoSEQ multiplex PCR, lists solely in-frame clones and lacks some. This table has some 340,000 clones, roughly 80% appearing once. Study members were between about 18 and 100 years old and lived in 20 to 25 US regions. Cohort 3 recovery required two negative PCRs, clearance, or symptom resolution. Input material: PBMCs or T cells enriched from blood (not recorded which). This receptor was taken from a woman aged 50 to 60 who had recovered from COVID-19.

The CDR3 sequence is CASSPTISVTEAFF. CDR3 nucleotides: TGTGCCAGCTCACCAACGATCTCGGTCACTGAAGCTTTCTTT. This chain connects TRBV18 to TRBJ1-1; D unclear. Between the trimmed V and J ends, which lost 2 bases and 4 bases, there was a span of 11 bases. This CDR3 has 14 residues. Germline CDR1 and CDR2: KGHSH and LQKENI. Supplemented by reference TRBV18 and TRBJ1-1, the full variable domain reads NAGVMQNPRHLVRRRGQEARLRCSPMKGHSHVYWYRQLPEEGLKFMVYLQKENIIDESGMPKERFSAEFPKEGPSILRIQQVVRGDSAAYFCASSPTISVTEAFFGQGTRLTVV.